This T cell receptor beta chain was profiled in a study of shared clonotypes between healthy human individuals. Per the study methods: Filtering differed for immunoSEQ, which gave only junction sequences without quality scores. TCRdb's table, derived via immunoSEQ multiplex PCR, lists solely in-frame clones and lacks some. V and J calls and clone size are as listed in that table; D and trimming were resolved from the DNA. The table records about half a million clones, 75% to 85% of them present only once. V gave up 3 bases and J gave up 8 bases; unmatched junction bases: 15. CDR3 length equals 17 residues. Germline V CDR1 and CDR2: SGHRS, YFSETQ.

The source material was PBMCs. This chain joins TRBV5-1 and TRBJ2-1; TRBD1 matches at 9 bases. The source is a woman aged 40 to 49 in good health. Some clones in this sample may be carry-over from other donors' samples. DNA for the CDR3: TGCGCCAGCAGCTCAGCAGGCCCGGGACAGGGATTTCATGAGCAGTTCTTC. It specifies CASSSAGPGQGFHEQFF.